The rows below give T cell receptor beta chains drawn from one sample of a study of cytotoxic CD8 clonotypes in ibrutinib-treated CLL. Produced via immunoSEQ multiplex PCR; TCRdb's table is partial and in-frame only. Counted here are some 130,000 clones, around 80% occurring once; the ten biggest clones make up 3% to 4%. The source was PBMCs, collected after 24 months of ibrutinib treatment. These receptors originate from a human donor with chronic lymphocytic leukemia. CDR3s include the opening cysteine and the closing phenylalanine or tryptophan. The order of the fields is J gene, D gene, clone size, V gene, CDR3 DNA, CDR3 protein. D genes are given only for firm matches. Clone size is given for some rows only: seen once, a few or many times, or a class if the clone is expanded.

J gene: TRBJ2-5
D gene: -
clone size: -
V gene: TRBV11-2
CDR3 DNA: TGTGCCAGCAGCTTTGGGACCCAGTACTTC
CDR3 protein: CASSFGTQYF

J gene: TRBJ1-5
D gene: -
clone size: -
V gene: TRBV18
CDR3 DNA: TGTGCCAGCTCATTTGAAGGCAGGGCCAGCAATCAGCCCCAGCATTTT
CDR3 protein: CASSFEGRASNQPQHF

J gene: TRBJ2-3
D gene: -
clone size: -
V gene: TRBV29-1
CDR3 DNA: TGCAGCGTTTTAAGCACAGATACGCAGTATTTT
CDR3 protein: CSVLSTDTQYF

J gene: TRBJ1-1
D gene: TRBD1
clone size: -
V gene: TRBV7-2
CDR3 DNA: TGTGCCAGCAGCTTACAGGGACAGGGGGTGAGCACTGAAGCTTTCTTT
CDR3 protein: CASSLQGQGVSTEAFF

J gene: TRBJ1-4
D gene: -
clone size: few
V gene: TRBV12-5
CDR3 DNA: TGTGCTAGTGGTCCCTCAAGAACAACTAATGAAAAACTGTTTTTT
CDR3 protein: CASGPSRTTNEKLFF

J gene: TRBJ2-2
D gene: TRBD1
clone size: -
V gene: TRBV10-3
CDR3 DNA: TGTGCCACCGTAAAGGACAGGGCGAACACCGGGGAGCTGTTTTTT
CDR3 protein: CATVKDRANTGELFF

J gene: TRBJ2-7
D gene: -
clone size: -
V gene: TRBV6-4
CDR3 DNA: TGTGCCAGCAGTGTCCCGGAGGCCTACGAGCAGTACTTC
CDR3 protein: CASSVPEAYEQYF

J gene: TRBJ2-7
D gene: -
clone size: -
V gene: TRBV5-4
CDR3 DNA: TGTGCCAGCAGCTATGTGGGGGCCTCCTACGAGCAGTACTTC
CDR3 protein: CASSYVGASYEQYF

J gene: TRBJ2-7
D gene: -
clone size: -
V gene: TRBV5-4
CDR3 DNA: TGTGCCAGCAGCTTGGCCCTTAACGAGCAGTACTTC
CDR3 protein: CASSLALNEQYF

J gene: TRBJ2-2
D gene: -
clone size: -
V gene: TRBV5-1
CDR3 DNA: TGCGCCAGCAGCTTGGAGGTCCAAGCGAACACCGGGGAGCTGTTTTTT
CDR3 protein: CASSLEVQANTGELFF

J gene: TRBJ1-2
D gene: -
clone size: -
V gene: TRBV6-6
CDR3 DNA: TGTGCCAGCCAAAGCGGCGGAAACGATGGCTACACCTTC
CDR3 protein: CASQSGGNDGYTF

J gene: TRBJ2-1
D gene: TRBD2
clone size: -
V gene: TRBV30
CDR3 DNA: TGTGCCTGGGAACATAGCGGGGGGGCAACTGAGCAGTTCTTC
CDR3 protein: CAWEHSGGATEQFF

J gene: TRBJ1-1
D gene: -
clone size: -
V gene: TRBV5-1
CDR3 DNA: TGCGCCAGCAGTTATGATCCAGCTGGTGAAGCTTTCTTT
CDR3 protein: CASSYDPAGEAFF

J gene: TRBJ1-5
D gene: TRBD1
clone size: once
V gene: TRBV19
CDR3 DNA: TGTGCCAGTAGTACCTTAGACAGGGGCCTAAGGCCCCAGCATTTT
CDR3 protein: CASSTLDRGLRPQHF

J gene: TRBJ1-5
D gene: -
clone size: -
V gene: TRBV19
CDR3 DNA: TGTGCCAGCCGGACAGCGTATAGCAATCAGCCCCAGCATTTT
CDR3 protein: CASRTAYSNQPQHF

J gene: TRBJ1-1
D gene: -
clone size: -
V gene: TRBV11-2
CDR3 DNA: TGTGCCAGCAGCTTAGTGGGGGGTACTGAAGCTTTCTTT
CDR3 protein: CASSLVGGTEAFF